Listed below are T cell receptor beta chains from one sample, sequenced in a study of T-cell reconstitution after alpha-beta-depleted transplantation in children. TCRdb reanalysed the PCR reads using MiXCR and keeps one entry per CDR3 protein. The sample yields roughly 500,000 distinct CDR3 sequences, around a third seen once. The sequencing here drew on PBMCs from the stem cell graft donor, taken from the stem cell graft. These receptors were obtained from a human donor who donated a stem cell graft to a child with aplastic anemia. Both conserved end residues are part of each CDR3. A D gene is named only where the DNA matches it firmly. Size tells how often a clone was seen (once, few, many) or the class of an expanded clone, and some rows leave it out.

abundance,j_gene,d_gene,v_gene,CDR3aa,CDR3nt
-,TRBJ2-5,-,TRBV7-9,CASSLPAVQETQYF,TGTGCCAGCAGCTTACCCGCGGTTCAAGAGACCCAGTACTTC
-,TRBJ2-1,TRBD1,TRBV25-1,CALRTPGGEQFF,TGTGCCCTGAGGACTCCAGGGGGTGAGCAGTTCTTC
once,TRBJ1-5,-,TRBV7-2,CASSLVAGTNQPRHF,TGTGCCAGCAGCTTAGTTGCAGGGACAAATCAGCCCCGGCATTTT
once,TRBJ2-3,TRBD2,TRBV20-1,CSAASGGRTDTQYF,TGCAGTGCCGCTAGCGGGGGCCGCACAGATACGCAGTATTTT
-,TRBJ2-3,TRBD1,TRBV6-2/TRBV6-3,CASSSLLTGVLDTQYF,TGTGCCAGCAGTTCCCTCCTGACAGGGGTATTGGATACGCAGTATTTT
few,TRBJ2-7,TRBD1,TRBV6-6,CASSYDRGEQYF,TGTGCCAGCAGTTACGACAGGGGGGAGCAGTACTTC
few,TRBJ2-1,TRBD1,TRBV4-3,CASSRTGSGNEQFF,TGCGCCAGCAGCCGGACAGGGTCAGGCAATGAGCAGTTCTTC
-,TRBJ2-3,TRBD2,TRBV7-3,CASSGTRTDTQYF,TGTGCCAGTAGCGGGACGCGCACAGATACGCAGTATTTT
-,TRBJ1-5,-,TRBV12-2,CASRLGGTAISNQPQHF,TGTGCAAGTCGCTTAGGGGGGACAGCGATAAGCAATCAGCCCCAGCATTTT
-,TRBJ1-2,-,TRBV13,CASSLRGSNYGYTF,TGTGCCAGCAGCTTAAGGGGGTCCAACTATGGCTACACCTTC
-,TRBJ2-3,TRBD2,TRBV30,CAWSGVSGSFTDTQYF,TGTGCCTGGAGTGGGGTCAGCGGGAGTTTCACAGATACGCAGTATTTT
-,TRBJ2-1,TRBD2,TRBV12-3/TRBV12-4,CASSPPSGAYNEQFF,TGTGCCAGCAGCCCTCCTAGCGGGGCTTACAATGAGCAGTTCTTC
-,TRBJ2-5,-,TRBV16,CASSQSIGGREETQYF,TGTGCCAGCAGCCAATCGATAGGAGGCAGGGAAGAGACCCAGTACTTC
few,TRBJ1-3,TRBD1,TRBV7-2,CASSSSQGNTIYF,TGTGCCAGCAGCTCCTCACAGGGGAACACCATATATTTT
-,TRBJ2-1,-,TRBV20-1,CSARGVGDNNEQFF,TGCAGTGCTAGGGGCGTCGGGGACAACAATGAGCAGTTCTTC
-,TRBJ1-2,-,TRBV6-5,CASSYSPISDNYGYTF,TGTGCCAGCAGTTACTCGCCCATCTCGGATAACTATGGCTACACCTTC
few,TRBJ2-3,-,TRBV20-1,CSAVTGTASETQYF,TGCAGTGCCGTAACCGGGACGGCTTCTGAAACGCAGTATTTT
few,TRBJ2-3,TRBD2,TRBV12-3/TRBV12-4,CASSLTLGLAGITDTQYF,TGTGCCAGCAGTTTAACCCTAGGACTAGCGGGGATCACAGATACGCAGTATTTT
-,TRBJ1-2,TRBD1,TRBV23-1,CASPGGASTNYGYTF,TGCGCCAGTCCAGGGGGCGCTTCGACTAATTATGGCTACACCTTC
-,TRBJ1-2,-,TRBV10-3,CAISEMVGNYGYTF,TGTGCCATCAGTGAGATGGTAGGGAACTATGGCTACACCTTC
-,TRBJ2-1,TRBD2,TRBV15,CATSRQGLAEANEQFF,TGTGCCACCAGCAGACAGGGACTAGCGGAGGCGAATGAGCAGTTCTTC
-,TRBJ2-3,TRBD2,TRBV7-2,CASSQTSGLRPDTQYF,TGTGCCAGCAGCCAAACTAGCGGGCTTCGCCCAGATACGCAGTATTTT
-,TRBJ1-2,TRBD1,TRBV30,CAWSPGQGHYGYTF,TGTGCCTGGAGTCCAGGACAGGGTCACTATGGCTACACCTTC
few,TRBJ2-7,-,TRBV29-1,CSVGSKTEYEQYF,TGCAGCGTGGGCTCGAAGACAGAATACGAGCAGTACTTC
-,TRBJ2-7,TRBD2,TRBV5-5,CASSLGPGLADYEQYF,TGTGCCAGCAGCTTGGGACCGGGACTAGCGGACTACGAGCAGTACTTC
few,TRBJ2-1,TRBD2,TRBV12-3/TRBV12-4,CASSPSGRALHEQFF,TGTGCCAGCAGTCCTAGCGGGAGGGCCTTGCATGAGCAGTTCTTC
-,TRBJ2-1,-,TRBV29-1,CSVERGLPANEQFF,TGCAGCGTTGAACGGGGGCTACCTGCCAATGAGCAGTTCTTC
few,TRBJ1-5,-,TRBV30,CAWSINGFNQPQHF,TGTGCCTGGAGTATCAACGGATTCAATCAGCCCCAGCATTTT
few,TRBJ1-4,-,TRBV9,CASSAGGTNEKLFF,TGTGCCAGCAGCGCCGGAGGGACTAATGAAAAACTGTTTTTT
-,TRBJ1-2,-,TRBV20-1,CSALEDENYGYTF,TGCAGTGCTTTAGAGGACGAAAACTATGGCTACACCTTC
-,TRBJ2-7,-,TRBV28,CASSLYQGGAEQYF,TGTGCCAGCAGTTTATACCAGGGGGGGGCCGAGCAGTACTTC
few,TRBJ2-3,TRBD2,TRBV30,CAWSPRAGVRADTQYF,TGTGCCTGGTCCCCTAGGGCGGGAGTACGCGCAGATACGCAGTATTTT
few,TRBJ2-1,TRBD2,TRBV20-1,CSARVTSGGSYNEQFF,TGCAGTGCTCGAGTGACTAGCGGGGGTTCCTACAATGAGCAGTTCTTC
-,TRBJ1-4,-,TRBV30,CAWSDGREREKLFF,TGTGCCTGGAGTGACGGCAGGGAGCGTGAAAAACTGTTTTTT
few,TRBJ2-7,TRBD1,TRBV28,CASRTTGSEQYF,TGTGCCAGCAGAACGACAGGGAGCGAGCAGTACTTC
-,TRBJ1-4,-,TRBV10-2,CASSDQGPTNEKLFF,TGCGCCAGCAGTGATCAGGGGCCCACTAATGAAAAACTGTTTTTT
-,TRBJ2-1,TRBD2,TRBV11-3,CASSFGTSLSYNEQFF,TGTGCCAGCAGCTTCGGGACTAGCCTATCCTACAATGAGCAGTTCTTC
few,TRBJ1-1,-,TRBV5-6,CASSFRSGTEAFF,TGTGCCAGCAGCTTTCGGTCGGGGACTGAAGCTTTCTTT
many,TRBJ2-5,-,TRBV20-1,CSARNGETGQETQYF,TGCAGTGCTAGAAACGGCGAAACTGGTCAAGAGACCCAGTACTTC
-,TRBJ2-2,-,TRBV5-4,CASSLDRWSSGELFF,TGTGCCAGCAGCTTGGACCGGTGGTCATCCGGGGAGCTGTTTTTT
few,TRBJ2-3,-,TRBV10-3,CAISAGRGGTDTQYF,TGTGCCATCAGTGCCGGGAGAGGGGGCACAGATACGCAGTATTTT
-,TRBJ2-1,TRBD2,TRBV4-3,CASSQDGSGGLSNEQFF,TGCGCCAGCAGCCAAGATGGTTCGGGAGGGCTATCCAATGAGCAGTTCTTC
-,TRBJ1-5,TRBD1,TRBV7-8,CASTHRDRPNQPQHF,TGTGCCAGCACGCACCGGGACAGACCCAATCAGCCCCAGCATTTT
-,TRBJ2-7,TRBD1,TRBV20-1,CSAETLDRGLNEQYF,TGCAGTGCGGAAACCCTGGACAGGGGGCTCAACGAGCAGTACTTC
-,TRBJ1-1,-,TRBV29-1,CSVVPDRQNTEAFF,TGCAGCGTTGTTCCCGACAGACAGAACACTGAAGCTTTCTTT
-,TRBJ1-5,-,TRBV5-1,CASSLQGSQPQHF,TGCGCCAGCAGCTTGCAGGGATCCCAGCCCCAGCATTTT
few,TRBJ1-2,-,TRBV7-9,CASSLGRPGYGYTF,TGTGCCAGCAGCTTAGGCCGGCCGGGCTATGGCTACACCTTC
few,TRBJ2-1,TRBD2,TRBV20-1,CSAPGEGQYNEQFF,TGCAGTGCCCCGGGGGAGGGGCAATACAATGAGCAGTTCTTC
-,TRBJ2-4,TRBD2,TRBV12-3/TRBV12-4,CASSGTSEIKLAKNIQYF,TGTGCCAGCAGCGGGACTAGCGAGATCAAGCTAGCCAAAAACATTCAGTACTTC
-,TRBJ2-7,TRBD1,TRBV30,CAWIRQYGTGGKRQYF,TGTGCCTGGATCCGACAGTATGGGACAGGGGGAAAGCGGCAGTACTTC
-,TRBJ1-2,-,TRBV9,CASSIGTGRNGYTF,TGTGCCAGCAGCATAGGGACGGGTCGAAATGGCTACACCTTC
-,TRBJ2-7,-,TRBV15,CATSRGAGTYEQYF,TGTGCCACCAGCAGAGGTGCGGGGACCTACGAGCAGTACTTC
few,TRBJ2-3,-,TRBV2,CASSEVSTDTQYF,TGTGCCAGCAGTGAAGTCAGCACAGATACGCAGTATTTT
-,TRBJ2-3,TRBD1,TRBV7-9,CASRDRADTQYF,TGTGCCAGCAGAGACAGGGCCGATACGCAGTATTTT
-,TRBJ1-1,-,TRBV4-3,CASSQDSREDTEAFF,TGCGCCAGCAGCCAAGATTCCCGGGAGGACACTGAAGCTTTCTTT
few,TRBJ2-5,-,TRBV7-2,CASEKVVYQETQYF,TGTGCCAGCGAAAAAGTCGTGTACCAAGAGACCCAGTACTTC
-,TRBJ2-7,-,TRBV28,CASRFTEDQQYF,TGTGCCAGCAGATTTACCGAGGACCAGCAGTACTTC